A single T cell receptor beta chain is shown here with its context. Its antigen remains unidentified. No much larger clone exists at a distance of one base, and base qualities are not known. The CDR3 holds 13 amino acids from the cysteine to the phenylalanine. The CDR3 DNA has 39 bases and is translated from base 1. The germline V gene yields SGHRS for CDR1 and YFSETQ for CDR2. The trim is 4 bases for V and 8 bases for J, with a gap of 12 bases between the germline ends. The immunoSEQ Assay, a bias-controlled multiplex PCR, was used to amplify TCRbeta CDR3 regions from genomic DNA. Under the source paper's analysis protocol: Within the assay, amplification of reference gene primers was used to estimate how many nucleated cells each sample contained. To quantify the absolute abundance of each unique TCRbeta CDR3 rearrangement, sequence reads were collapsed and filtered. For each sample, productive Simpson clonality was calculated by taking the square root of Simpson's diversity index across productive rearrangements. In its TCRdb copy, this immuneACCESS table keeps in-frame sequences only and misses some clones. Where compared with another copy, unresolved V genes explain less than half of these, and the others have no known cause. The DNA gave D and trimming, while V, J and clone size come from that table. Across this sample there are 250,000 to 300,000 clones, with around nine tenths seen only once. Clones ranked in the top ten supply roughly 5.6% of the sample.

The sample belongs to a study of blood T cell repertoires in COVID-19 (dated by TCRdb to 2018 to 2020). Broadly, across the study: Samples from collaborators originated in the United States, Italy and Spain and spanned both the acute and convalescent phases of COVID-19. The material from the prospective study consisted of cDNA or gDNA derived from T cells, B-cell-depleted T cells, or PBMCs. The dataset comprised deeply sampled blood TCRbeta repertoires from subjects exposed to, actively infected with, or recovered from COVID-19. The repertoires were released in a freely available public database intended as a resource for research on the immune response to SARS-CoV-2. Samples were obtained from the ongoing ImmuneRACE study (first 160 participants) and from approximately 1,200 subjects provided by 6 global collaborators. Sample metadata almost always included a de-identified subject ID, COVID-19 status, age in years and sex. Where HLA class I and class II types were available, the types were taken from metadata supplied by the sample provider, not from assay-based typing. Findings and caveats that apply to the study as a whole: The amount of clinical and demographic metadata varied by source and participant and was provided uncurated.

At one collaborating source in Seattle, patients were enrolled during active infection and were followed longitudinally through the course of disease. Whole blood was collected in K2EDTA tubes by collaborating institutions according to the institutions' own protocols. For TCRbeta analysis, collaborators shipped samples in one of three forms: frozen whole blood, isolated PBMCs, or DNA extracted from either of those sample types. Rearrangement joined TRBV5-1 to TRBJ1-4; tentative D gene TRBD1, with 5 bases matching. The sample was peripheral blood. This sequence was found in a woman aged 60-75 years with COVID-19, enrolled during active disease. The CDR3 region: CASSQGTGEKLFF. At the DNA level, the sequence is TGCGCCAGCAGCCAGGGAACCGGGGAAAAACTGTTTTTT.